This T cell receptor beta chain was captured in a study of T cell repertoires in cytomegalovirus infection. The CDR3 has 14 residues. Trimming stripped 6 bases from V and 9 bases from J, with 15 bases between. As regards this clonotype: The antigen is undetermined.

Whole-study results and caveats: Identification of carriers of CMV plus the relevant HLA was achieved through cumulative public TCR beta family frequency. HLA-C-restricted CMV clonotypes gave the most frequent clonotype in two of eight donors.

A single record per CDR3 protein comes from TCRdb applying MiXCR to the reads. This sample has around 300,000 distinct CDR3 sequences, with roughly 9.5% found just once. The chain employs TRBV12-3 or TRBV12-4 and TRBJ1-6, with a possible D match to TRBD1 (5 bases). Sequencing was carried out using PBMCs. The receptor comes from a human donor in good health (CMV status not recorded). Some clones in this sample may be carry-over from other donors' samples. The CDR3: CASSPGLITSPLHF. CDR3 nucleotide sequence: TGTGCCAGCAGCCCGGGACTCATCACTTCACCCCTCCACTTT.